This TCR beta chain appears in the sequencing data of a study of T-cell memory formation after mild COVID-19. The study, taken as a whole, reports: Among contracting clones, CD4+ were mainly CM/EM and CD8+ enriched in EMRA. Within pre-infection memory, some responding clones were found, suggesting cross-reactive memory joined.

Note on this clonotype: Its matching antigen is unknown.

Via MiXCR, TCRdb re-called the 5' RACE reads, giving one row per CDR3 protein. The profile covers a few hundred thousand distinct CDR3 sequences, with about 20% appearing a single time and about 8.7% taken by the ten largest. This CDR3 has 13 amino acids. Looked up from germline, CDR1 is SGHRS and CDR2 is YFSETQ. Trimming stripped 6 bases from V and 5 bases from J, with 14 bases between. The source of this sequence is an adult woman who had mild COVID-19 (a few samples of this study predate the infection). Cell type and time point are not known. Material: PBMCs or a T cell subset sorted from them (not recorded which). The chain joins TRBV5-1 to TRBJ2-5; the D gene could be TRBD1 or TRBD2 (5 bases each). DNA for the CDR3: TGCGCCAGCACCCACGGGACGCTTGAGACCCAGTACTTC. The encoded protein is CASTHGTLETQYF.